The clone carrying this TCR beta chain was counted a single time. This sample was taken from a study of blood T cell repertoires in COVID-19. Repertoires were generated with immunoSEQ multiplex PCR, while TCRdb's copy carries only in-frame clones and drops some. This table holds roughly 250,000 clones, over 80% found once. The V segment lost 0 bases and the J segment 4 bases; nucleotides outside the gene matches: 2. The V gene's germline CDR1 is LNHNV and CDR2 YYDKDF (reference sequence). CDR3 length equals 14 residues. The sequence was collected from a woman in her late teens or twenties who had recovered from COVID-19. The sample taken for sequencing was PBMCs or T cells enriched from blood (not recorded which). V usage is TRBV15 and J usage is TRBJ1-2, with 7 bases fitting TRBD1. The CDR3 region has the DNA TGTGCCACCAGCAGAGAAAGGGGGCCCTATGGCTACACCTTC. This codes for CATSRERGPYGYTF.